Shown below are 8 T cell receptor beta chains from a single sample sequenced in a study of control samples from healthy donors and cancer patients. Data came from immunoSEQ multiplex PCR; TCRdb stores just in-frame clones and leaves some out. The data contain about 130,000 clones, 93% of them singletons. Sequencing was carried out using PBMCs. The receptors originated from a man in his forties or fifties with head and neck cancer.

J is TRBJ2-5 and V is TRBV6-6; TRBD2 agrees at 7 bases. The trim removed 2 bases at V and 2 bases at J, leaving 2 bases unmatched. The CDR3 sequence is 14 residues long. The V gene's germline CDR1 is MNHNY and CDR2 SVGAGI (reference sequence). CDR3 loop: CASSYTSAQETQYF. CDR3 DNA: TGTGCCAGCAGTTACACTAGCGCACAAGAGACCCAGTACTTC.

The V call is TRBV2, the J call TRBJ1-1, with D uncertain. Germline V gene sequence: CDR1 SNHLY, CDR2 FYNNEI. The CDR3 covers 14 residues. The ends were cut back, 9 bases at V and 0 bases at J, with 14 bases in the middle. This CDR3 reads CASFSRHLNTEAFF. CDR3 nucleotides: TGTGCCAGTTTCTCACGCCATTTGAACACTGAAGCTTTCTTT. Combining the CDR3 with reference TRBV2 and TRBJ1-1 gives the whole variable domain EPEVTQTPSHQVTQMGQEVILRCVPISNHLYFYWYRQILGQKVEFLVSFYNNEISEKSEIFDDQFSVERPDGSNFTLKIRSTKLEDSAMYFCASFSRHLNTEAFFGQGTRLTVV.

The genes are TRBV18 and TRBJ2-2; 8 positions match TRBD1. This CDR3 spans 15 amino acids. J gave up 5 bases and V 3 bases, and 5 bases lay outside the gene matches. Looked up from germline, CDR1 is KGHSH and CDR2 is LQKENI. The DNA for the CDR3 is TGTGCCAGCTCACCGACAGGGGCACAGACCGGGGAGCTGTTTTTT. Its translation: CASSPTGAQTGELFF.

This sequence joins TRBV9 and TRBJ1-3, with D possibly TRBD1 on 5 matching bases. CDR3 length: 16 residues. V lost 3 bases, J lost 0 bases, and 13 bases lay in between. From germline, CDR1 is SGDLS and CDR2 YYNGEE. CDR3 protein: CASSARSGDSGNTIYF. The CDR3 DNA follows: TGTGCCAGCAGCGCTCGTTCGGGGGACTCTGGAAACACCATATATTTT. Combining the CDR3 with reference TRBV9 and TRBJ1-3 gives the whole variable domain DSGVTQTPKHLITATGQRVTLRCSPRSGDLSVYWYQQSLDQGLQFLIQYYNGEERAKGNILERFSAQQFPDLHSELNLSSLELGDSALYFCASSARSGDSGNTIYFGEGSWLTVV.

In DNA form, the CDR3 reads TGTGCCACCAGTGATTTTGGGGGGATCCCAGATACGCAGTATTTT. Translating it yields CATSDFGGIPDTQYF. The gene calls are TRBV24-1 and TRBJ2-3; maybe TRBD2 (6 bases). This CDR3 contains 15 residues. Trimming pared 1 base from V and 4 bases from J, leaving 11 bases between. Germline CDR1 and CDR2: KGHDR and SFDVKD.

The chain uses TRBV4-1 and TRBJ1-4, with D unresolved. This CDR3 comprises 14 residues. Germline assignment: CDR1 MGHRA and CDR2 YSYEKL. Trimming left V 4 bases short and J 4 bases short, with 10 bases between. DNA for the CDR3: TGCGCCAGCAGCCGATTATCAGTTAATGAAAAACTGTTTTTT. Residues: CASSRLSVNEKLFF.

The chain links TRBV5-1 to TRBJ1-1; D ambiguous. V was trimmed by 0 bases and J by 6 bases, leaving 12 bases between them. CDR1 and CDR2 from the germline V gene are SGHRS and YFSETQ. This CDR3 region has 14 residues. CDR3 protein: CASSLVPGVPEAFF. The CDR3 coding sequence is TGCGCCAGCAGCTTGGTTCCGGGTGTCCCTGAAGCTTTCTTT.

The chain has TRBV7-2 and TRBJ1-1; 9 positions agree with TRBD1. The V gene end was trimmed by 5 bases and the J gene end by 0 bases; junction bases not matched to a gene: 4. There are 15 residues in the CDR3. From germline, CDR1 is SGHTA and CDR2 FQGNSA. The CDR3 protein is CASSPRQGVNTEAFF. CDR3 bases: TGTGCCAGCAGCCCCCGACAGGGGGTGAACACTGAAGCTTTCTTT.